The clone carrying this TCR beta chain was seen a few times. Its cognate antigen is unknown. The CDR3 loop spans 14 amino acids. Trimming removed 7 bases from V and 7 bases from J; junction bases left unmatched: 15. The V gene's germline CDR1 is SQVTM and CDR2 ANQGSEA. Sample-barcoded 5' priming and a J-beta primer mix drove a second PCR of roughly 6 to 12 cycles. TCRdb re-called the 5' RACE reads with MiXCR, one entry per CDR3 protein. Here the sample spans hundreds of thousands of distinct CDR3 sequences, nearly 25% being singletons. This specimen belongs to a study of blood T cells in healthy people across ages. Across the whole study: Through template switching, about one barcoded beta molecule was captured per two T cells, as measured in model experiments. Whole-study findings and limits: Not knowing donor CMV status may have confounded expanded clonotype changes.

This sample also appeared in a second study, on T cells of mothers and their children. That paper states: A few healthy Caucasian mothers served as donors, and their six children did as well. Biologically related mothers and children overlapped slightly more than unrelated pairs, a non-significant difference.

The sequencing sample was made of blood. The source of this sequence is a boy aged 5 to 17 in good health. The chain links TRBV29-1 to TRBJ1-2, with 7 bases aligning to TRBD1. The CDR3 region has the DNA TGCAGCGCCAACCGGGACAGCCTGTTCGGTGGCTACACCTTC. Amino acids: CSANRDSLFGGYTF.